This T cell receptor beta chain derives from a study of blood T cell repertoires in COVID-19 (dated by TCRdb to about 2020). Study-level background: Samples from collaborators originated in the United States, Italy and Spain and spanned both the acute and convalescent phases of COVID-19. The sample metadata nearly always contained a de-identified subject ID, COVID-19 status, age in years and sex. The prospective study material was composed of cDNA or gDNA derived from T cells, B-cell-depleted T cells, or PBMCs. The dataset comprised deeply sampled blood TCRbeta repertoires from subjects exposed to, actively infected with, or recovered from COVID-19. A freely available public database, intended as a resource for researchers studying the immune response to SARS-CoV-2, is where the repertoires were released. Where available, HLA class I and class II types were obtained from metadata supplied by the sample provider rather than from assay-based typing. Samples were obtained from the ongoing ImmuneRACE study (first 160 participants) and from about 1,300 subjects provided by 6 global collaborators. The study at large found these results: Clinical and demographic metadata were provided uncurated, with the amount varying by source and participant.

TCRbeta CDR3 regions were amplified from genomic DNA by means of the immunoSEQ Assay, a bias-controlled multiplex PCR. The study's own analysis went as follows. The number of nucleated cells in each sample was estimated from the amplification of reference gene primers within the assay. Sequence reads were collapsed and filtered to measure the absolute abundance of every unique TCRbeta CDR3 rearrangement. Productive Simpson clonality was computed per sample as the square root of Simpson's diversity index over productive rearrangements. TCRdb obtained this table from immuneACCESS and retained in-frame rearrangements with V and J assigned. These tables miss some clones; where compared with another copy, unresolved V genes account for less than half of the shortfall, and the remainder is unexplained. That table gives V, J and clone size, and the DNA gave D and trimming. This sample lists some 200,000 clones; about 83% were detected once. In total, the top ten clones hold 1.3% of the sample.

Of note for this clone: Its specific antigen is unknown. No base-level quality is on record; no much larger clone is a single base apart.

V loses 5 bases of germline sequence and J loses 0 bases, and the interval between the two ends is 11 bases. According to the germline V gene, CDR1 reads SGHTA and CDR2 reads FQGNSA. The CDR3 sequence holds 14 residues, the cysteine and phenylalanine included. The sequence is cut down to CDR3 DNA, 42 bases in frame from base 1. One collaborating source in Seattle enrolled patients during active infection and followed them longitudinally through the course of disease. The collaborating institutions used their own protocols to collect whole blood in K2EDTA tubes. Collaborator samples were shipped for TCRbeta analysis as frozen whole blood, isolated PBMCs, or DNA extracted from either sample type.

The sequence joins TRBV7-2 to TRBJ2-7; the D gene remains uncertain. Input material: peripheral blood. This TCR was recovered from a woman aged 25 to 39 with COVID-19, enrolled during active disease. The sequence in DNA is TGTGCCAGCAGCCGTCGCGAGGCCTCCTACGAGCAGTACTTC. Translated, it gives CASSRREASYEQYF.